This TCR beta chain was sequenced for a study of T cell repertoires in cytomegalovirus infection. For the study at large: Selection of CMV epitopes for the study included recently identified HLA-C-restricted and well-studied HLA-B-restricted ones. Public TCR beta signatures provided an indication of both CMV infection and a matching HLA type.

In the case of this clonotype: Its specificity is unknown.

Germline V gene lookup returns CDR1 MNHEY and CDR2 SVGEGT. This CDR3 is 11 amino acids long. Between the trimmed V and J ends, which lost 8 bases and 6 bases, there was a span of 8 bases. One entry per CDR3 protein, called by TCRdb with MiXCR from the reads. In the table there are roughly 110,000 distinct CDR3 sequences, around 31% of which are singletons. Sequences were derived from CD8+ T cells from cultured PBMCs, sampled from culture after CMV antigen stimulation. This chain uses TRBV6-2 or TRBV6-3 with TRBJ2-1; D gene ambiguous. This receptor was obtained from a human donor in good health (CMV status not recorded). Some clones in this sample may be carry-over from other donors' samples. The CDR3 reads CASSRSNEQFF. CDR3 DNA: TGTGCCAGCTCTAGGAGCAATGAGCAGTTCTTC.